Following are 27 T cell receptor beta chains from one sample sequenced in a study of blood T cell repertoires in COVID-19. Produced via immunoSEQ multiplex PCR; TCRdb's table is partial and in-frame only. The sample yields over 250,000 clones, about 91% seen once. The material sequenced was PBMCs or T cells enriched from blood (not recorded which). The receptors originated from a young woman who had recovered from COVID-19.

The chain has TRBV7-9 and TRBJ2-1, with 8 bases fitting TRBD2. With 5 bases clipped from V and 4 bases from J, the junction kept 7 bases outside the gene matches. The CDR3 has 15 amino acids. Looked up from germline, CDR1 is SEHNR and CDR2 is FQNEAQ (reference sequence). CDR3 residues: CASSAIAGLYNEQFF. CDR3 bases: TGTGCCAGCAGCGCAATAGCGGGACTATACAATGAGCAGTTCTTC.

The chain is built from TRBV5-1 and TRBJ2-1; the match to TRBD1 covers 10 bases. The V segment lost 2 bases and the J segment 3 bases; nucleotides outside the gene matches: 11. The germline CDR1 and CDR2 sequences are SGHRS and YFSETQ. The CDR3 has 18 amino acids. In DNA form, the CDR3 reads TGCGCCAGCAGCTTAGTCCCCCCGGGACAGGGGTTCTACAATGAGCAGTTCTTC. The encoded protein is CASSLVPPGQGFYNEQFF.

The CDR3 spells CASSYSIQANEKLFF. Here the CDR3 DNA reads TGTGCCAGCAGTTACTCGATACAAGCTAATGAAAAACTGTTTTTT. V usage is TRBV6-5 and J usage is TRBJ1-4; D unresolved. This CDR3 is built from 15 residues. Germline CDR1 and CDR2: MNHEY and SVGAGI. With 0 bases removed from V and 3 bases from J, the gap between germline ends came to 8 bases.

V and J are TRBV6-5 and TRBJ1-5; D possibly corresponds to TRBD1 (6 bases). This CDR3 is 14 amino acids long. V lost 6 bases and J 0 bases, leaving 9 bases between the germline ends. The germline V gene has CDR1 MNHEY and CDR2 SVGAGI. The CDR3 sequence: CASRTGYSNQPQHF. The DNA of the CDR3 is TGTGCCAGCAGAACAGGGTATAGCAATCAGCCCCAGCATTTT.

This chain joins TRBV4-3 and TRBJ2-4, with D tentatively TRBD2 (6 bases). The germline gives CDR1 LGHNA, CDR2 YSLEER. The CDR3 consists of 17 residues. Trimming shortened V by 3 bases and J by 4 bases, and 19 bases separated the two germline ends. CDR3 sequence: CASSHLGGGQGKNIQYF. DNA for the CDR3: TGCGCCAGCAGCCATCTCGGTGGAGGGCAGGGAAAAAACATTCAGTACTTC.

The rearrangement uses TRBV3-1 (or the pseudogene TRBV3-2) and TRBJ2-5; D gene unclear. Germline CDR1 and CDR2: LGHDT and YNNKEL (reference sequence). Deletions cut 0 bases from V and 5 bases from J, with 16 bases between. The CDR3 is 16 residues long. The CDR3 DNA is TGTGCCAGCAGCCAAGATTATGTAGGCAGGCTCGAGACCCAGTACTTC. It yields the protein CASSQDYVGRLETQYF.

This clone has only a few counts. V and J are TRBV23-1 and TRBJ1-4, with 12 bases identical to TRBD1. Being an ORF, TRBV23-1 has a function that is uncertain. V shed 2 bases, J shed 8 bases, and the junction held 9 bases outside the gene matches. The CDR3 is 17 residues long. The CDR3, as DNA: TGCGCCAGCAGTCAAAAGGGACAGGGGGCGCCAGGAGAAAAACTGTTTTTT. It specifies CASSQKGQGAPGEKLFF.

This clone showed up just once. The rearrangement uses TRBV5-1 and TRBJ2-7; D is perhaps TRBD1 (5 bases). Germline assignment: CDR1 SGHRS and CDR2 YFSETQ. The CDR3 contains 14 residues. V lost 2 bases and J 0 bases, leaving 9 bases between the germline ends. The chain's CDR3 is CASSLIDSSYEQYF. CDR3 nucleotide sequence: TGCGCCAGCAGCTTAATAGACAGCTCCTACGAGCAGTACTTC.

The chain links TRBV29-1 to TRBJ1-1; perhaps TRBD1 as D (5 bases). Germline loops: CDR1 SQVTM, CDR2 ANQGSEA. V was trimmed by 4 bases and J by 3 bases, leaving 15 bases between them. This CDR3 is 14 amino acids long. The CDR3 region is CSVGDLRGYTEAFF. The CDR3 DNA follows: TGCAGCGTTGGCGACCTACGGGGGTACACTGAAGCTTTCTTT.

This clone has just one count. The V and J genes are TRBV30 and TRBJ1-2; D may be TRBD1 (6 bases). Germline V gene sequence: CDR1 GTSNPN, CDR2 SVGIG (reference sequence). This CDR3 has 13 residues. The ends were cut back, 4 bases at V and 4 bases at J, with 13 bases in the middle. CDR3 loop: CAWNTNRAYGYTF. CDR3 nucleotides: TGTGCCTGGAACACCAACAGGGCCTATGGCTACACCTTC.

Only one count was recorded for this clone. This sequence joins TRBV19 and TRBJ2-1, with 11 bases that match TRBD2. Germline assignment: CDR1 LNHDA and CDR2 SQIVND (reference sequence). This CDR3 region has 17 residues. Trimming took 4 bases from V and 7 from J; bases not matched to a gene: 12. Here the CDR3 reads CASSRAPLAGVGNEQFF. DNA for the CDR3: TGTGCCAGTAGTAGGGCCCCACTAGCGGGAGTAGGAAATGAGCAGTTCTTC.

The chain is built from TRBV29-1 and TRBJ1-2, with TRBD1 identical over 7 bases. The CDR3 is 16 amino acids. J gave up 7 bases and V 4 bases, and 18 bases lay outside the gene matches. Per germline, CDR1 SQVTM and CDR2 ANQGSEA. CDR3 sequence reads: CSVGTSIRQGDAGYTF. In DNA, the CDR3 is TGCAGCGTTGGGACCTCAATTAGACAGGGAGATGCTGGCTACACCTTC.

The chain links TRBV19 to TRBJ2-7, with TRBD1 identical over 9 bases. J lost 3 bases, V lost 5 bases, and 5 bases had no gene match. Germline CDR1 and CDR2: LNHDA and SQIVND (reference sequence). This CDR3 has 14 amino acids. The CDR3 spells CASSQGDRDYEQYF. For the CDR3, the DNA is TGTGCCAGTAGTCAAGGGGACAGGGACTACGAGCAGTACTTC.

The CDR3 nucleotides are TGTGCCATCAGTGTTGATACTAGCGGGGGGGCACAAGAGACCCAGTACTTC. Residues: CAISVDTSGGAQETQYF. The rearrangement uses TRBV10-3 and TRBJ2-5, with 13 bases identical to TRBD2. After removal of 4 bases from V and 2 bases from J, the junction contained 7 bases not matched to a gene. The CDR3 is 17 residues long. Per the germline V gene, CDR1 is ENHRY and CDR2 is SYGVKD.

The chain joins TRBV6-5 to TRBJ2-7; 7 bases are a match to TRBD1. Per the germline V gene, CDR1 is MNHEY and CDR2 is SVGAGI. Losses at the gene ends were 5 bases for V and 2 bases for J; bases not matched to a gene: 6. The CDR3 covers 14 residues. The CDR3 protein is CASSPTGAPYEQYF. The DNA of the CDR3 is TGTGCCAGCAGTCCTACAGGGGCCCCCTACGAGCAGTACTTC.

This clone appeared once. At one of its ends the junction is not consistent with the germline gene, which may arise from a read error. The chain is built from TRBV7-2 and TRBJ1-2; perhaps TRBD1 as D (5 bases). The germline CDR1 and CDR2 sequences are SGHTA and FQGNSA. This CDR3 spans 13 amino acids. This chain's CDR3 is CASSRPSDSPSSF. CDR3 sequence (DNA): TGTGCCAGCAGCAGACCGTCTGACAGCCCTTCCTCCTTC.

This clone was observed a handful of times. The chain recombines TRBV20-1 with TRBJ1-1; a possible D gene is TRBD1 (6 bases). The CDR3 runs to 11 residues. V was cut by 6 bases and J by 6 bases, with 11 bases left in between. The germline gives CDR1 DFQATT, CDR2 SNEGSKA (reference sequence). In nucleotides, the CDR3 is TGCAGTGCGGACGAGGGGGCTGAAGCTTTCTTT. Protein product: CSADEGAEAFF.

This clone was picked up one time. V usage is TRBV20-1 and J usage is TRBJ2-1; 9 nucleotides line up with TRBD2. Germline V gene sequence: CDR1 DFQATT, CDR2 SNEGSKA (reference sequence). After removal of 4 bases from V and 7 bases from J, the junction contained 14 bases not matched to a gene. The CDR3 runs 16 residues. The CDR3 bases are TGCAGTGCTACTGACGCGTCACGCGGGGGGGAAAATGAGCAGTTCTTC. This codes for CSATDASRGGENEQFF.

This clone was detected only once. This chain connects TRBV28 to TRBJ2-1; the D gene is possibly TRBD1 (6 bases). CDR1 MDHEN and CDR2 SYDVKM come from the germline V gene. The CDR3 sequence is 16 residues long. Trimming took off 4 bases at V and 0 bases at J, with 13 bases between the two ends. The CDR3 DNA reads as TGTGCCAGCAGTTGGAACCGCAGGGGCTCCTACAATGAGCAGTTCTTC. It yields the protein CASSWNRRGSYNEQFF.

The genes are TRBV27 and TRBJ2-1; D unclear. Germline lookup yields CDR1 MNHEY and CDR2 SMNVEV (reference sequence). CDR3 length: 13 residues. With 11 bases removed from V and 0 bases from J, the gap between germline ends came to 11 bases. The CDR3 DNA is TGTGCCGCCGGGTGGAGCTCCTACAATGAGCAGTTCTTC. Its protein is CAAGWSSYNEQFF.

This clone appeared a few times. The V call is TRBV11-2, the J call TRBJ2-1; 7 bases match TRBD1. From germline, CDR1 is SGHAT and CDR2 FQNNGV. The CDR3 runs to 14 residues. V trimming: 4 bases; J trimming: 10 bases; junction bases outside the gene matches: 10. The CDR3 loop is CASSSGTDLREQFF. The CDR3 DNA follows: TGTGCCAGCAGCTCTGGGACAGATCTTAGGGAGCAGTTCTTC.

This rearrangement joins TRBV5-1 to TRBJ2-3; tentatively, D is TRBD1 (6 bases). The CDR3 length is 15 residues. From germline, CDR1 is SGHRS and CDR2 YFSETQ. Between the trimmed V and J ends, which lost 0 bases and 3 bases, there was a span of 11 bases. CDR3 protein: CASSLGARGTDTQYF. CDR3 bases: TGCGCCAGCAGCTTGGGGGCCAGGGGAACAGATACGCAGTATTTT.

The V and J genes are TRBV27 and TRBJ1-2; D ambiguous. CDR3 length: 13 residues. Trimming removed 3 bases from V and 2 bases from J, with 7 bases in between. CDR1 and CDR2 from the germline V gene are MNHEY and SMNVEV (reference sequence). The CDR3 DNA is TGTGCCAGCAGTTTTAACACCAACTATGGCTACACCTTC. Encoded protein: CASSFNTNYGYTF.

The chain employs TRBV27 and TRBJ2-3; D remains ambiguous. This CDR3 spans 15 amino acids. Germline CDR1 reads MNHEY; CDR2 reads SMNVEV (reference sequence). V dropped 3 bases and J dropped 5 bases, with 15 bases sitting between them. The CDR3 loop is CASSFGLPHGDTQYF. CDR3 DNA sequence: TGTGCCAGCAGTTTTGGGCTGCCTCATGGAGATACGCAGTATTTT.

CDR3 in amino acids: CASSANTGDTEAFF. CDR3 DNA sequence: TGCGCCAGCAGCGCTAATACAGGAGACACTGAAGCTTTCTTT. J is TRBJ1-1 and V is TRBV5-1, with D perhaps TRBD1 (5 bases). Germline assignment: CDR1 SGHRS and CDR2 YFSETQ. The germline V and J ends were trimmed by 4 bases and 3 bases, with 13 bases remaining between them. The CDR3 is 14 residues long.

V gene TRBV13 combines with J gene TRBJ1-3; TRBD1 matches at 8 bases. With V trimmed by 4 bases and J by 3 bases, 8 bases remained unmatched. CDR3 size: 16 residues. CDR1 is PRHDT and CDR2 is FYEKMQ in the germline V gene (reference sequence). CDR3 bases: TGTGCCAGCAGCTCAGGACAGGGATTTGTTGGAAACACCATATATTTT. This sequence encodes CASSSGQGFVGNTIYF.

The chain employs TRBV5-1 and TRBJ2-7; 8 bases line up with TRBD1. The germline V gene has CDR1 SGHRS and CDR2 YFSETQ. The CDR3 has 14 amino acids. The ends lost 4 bases at V and 3 bases at J; junction bases unmatched: 6. CDR3 sequence (DNA): TGCGCCAGCAGCGCACAGGGGGGAGACTACGAGCAGTACTTC. Protein: CASSAQGGDYEQYF.